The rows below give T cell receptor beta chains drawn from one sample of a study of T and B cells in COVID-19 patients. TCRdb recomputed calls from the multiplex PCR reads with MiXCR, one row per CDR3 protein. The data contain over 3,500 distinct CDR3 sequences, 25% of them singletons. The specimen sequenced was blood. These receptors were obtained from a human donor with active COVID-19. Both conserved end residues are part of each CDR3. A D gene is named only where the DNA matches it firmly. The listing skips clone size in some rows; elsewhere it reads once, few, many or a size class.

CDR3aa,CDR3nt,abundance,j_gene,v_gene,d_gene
CATSDLGDRGAYEQYF,TGTGCCACCAGTGATTTAGGGGACAGGGGTGCCTACGAGCAGTACTTC,.,TRBJ2-7,TRBV24-1,TRBD1
CASTNPGTDGMNTEAFF,TGTGCCAGCACCAACCCCGGGACGGACGGCATGAACACTGAAGCTTTCTTT,.,TRBJ1-1,TRBV6-2/TRBV6-3,.
CASSVGLTTGELFF,TGTGCCAGTAGTGTGGGACTAACCACCGGGGAGCTGTTTTTT,medium-sized,TRBJ2-2,TRBV19,TRBD2
CSARVGGPNTEAFF,TGCAGTGCTCGAGTGGGAGGACCGAACACTGAAGCTTTCTTT,.,TRBJ1-1,TRBV20-1,.
CASSPGGGLYNEQFF,TGTGCCAGCAGCCCAGGAGGAGGGCTTTACAATGAGCAGTTCTTC,.,TRBJ2-1,TRBV7-3,.
CASSPRDSLRSMNTEAFF,TGTGCCAGCAGTCCACGGGACAGCCTAAGGTCTATGAACACTGAAGCTTTCTTT,medium-sized,TRBJ1-1,TRBV27,TRBD1
CASSQESTTRNQPQHF,TGCGCCAGCAGCCAAGAGAGTACAACTAGAAATCAGCCCCAGCATTTT,.,TRBJ1-5,TRBV4-1,.
CASSFDRFSYEQYF,TGTGCCAGCAGCTTCGACAGGTTTTCCTACGAGCAGTACTTC,medium-sized,TRBJ2-7,TRBV5-4,.
CASREVGTEAFF,TGTGCCAGTAGAGAGGTTGGTACTGAAGCTTTCTTT,medium-sized,TRBJ1-1,TRBV19,.
CASSFRGIAQPQHF,TGTGCCAGCAGCTTTAGAGGGATCGCTCAGCCCCAGCATTTT,.,TRBJ1-5,TRBV7-9,.
CASSGHRGNTGELFF,TGCGCCAGCAGCGGGCACAGGGGTAACACCGGGGAGCTGTTTTTT,few,TRBJ2-2,TRBV5-1,TRBD1
CAIRPSGNPLSYEQYF,TGTGCCATCAGGCCCAGCGGAAACCCCCTCTCCTACGAGCAGTACTTC,.,TRBJ2-7,TRBV10-3,.
CASSLAGIKGTEAFF,TGTGCCAGCAGCTTGGCAGGGATCAAGGGAACTGAAGCTTTCTTT,.,TRBJ1-1,TRBV5-4,.
CASSIQIAYGYTF,TGTGCCAGTAGTATCCAAATAGCCTATGGCTACACCTTC,medium-sized,TRBJ1-2,TRBV19,.
CSASLMAETGRRYTF,TGCAGTGCTAGTCTAATGGCAGAGACTGGGAGGAGGTACACCTTC,.,TRBJ1-2,TRBV20-1,.
CASKYDLGPPQNTEAFF,TGTGCCAGCAAGTACGACCTAGGACCACCACAGAACACTGAAGCTTTCTTT,.,TRBJ1-1,TRBV6-4,.
CASSFPNSGREDTQYF,TGTGCCAGCAGCTTCCCGAATAGCGGGAGGGAAGATACGCAGTATTTT,few,TRBJ2-3,TRBV7-2,TRBD2
CASRLLHKGGSSYEQYF,TGTGCCAGCAGGCTTCTTCACAAGGGCGGGAGCTCCTACGAGCAGTACTTC,medium-sized,TRBJ2-7,TRBV5-6,TRBD2
CASTHPGTGFAYEQYF,TGTGCCAGCACCCATCCCGGGACAGGGTTTGCCTACGAGCAGTACTTC,few,TRBJ2-7,TRBV6-2/TRBV6-3,TRBD1
CASSLGAGRNTEAFF,TGTGCCAGCAGCTTGGGAGCAGGGAGGAACACTGAAGCTTTCTTT,medium-sized,TRBJ1-1,TRBV5-6,.
CASSHGTINTGELFF,TGTGCCAGCAGCCATGGGACTATTAACACCGGGGAGCTGTTTTTT,few,TRBJ2-2,TRBV4-2,TRBD2
CASSSPRTYNEQFF,TGTGCCAGCAGTTCCCCACGAACCTACAATGAGCAGTTCTTC,.,TRBJ2-1,TRBV28,.
CATTSFTRGTNYGYTF,TGTGCCACCACCAGTTTCACCCGGGGGACTAACTATGGCTACACCTTC,.,TRBJ1-2,TRBV10-3,.
CASSNRGYGYTF,TGTGCCAGCAGTAACCGGGGCTATGGCTACACCTTC,few,TRBJ1-2,TRBV6-1,.
CASSTMKGYEQYF,TGTGCCAGCAGTACTATGAAGGGGTACGAGCAGTACTTC,medium-sized,TRBJ2-7,TRBV6-6,.
CATGQGAVGGQPQHF,TGTGCCACCGGACAGGGGGCTGTAGGCGGTCAGCCCCAGCATTTT,medium-sized,TRBJ1-5,TRBV19,TRBD1
CASSADRVGRGHNSPLHF,TGTGCCAGCAGCGCGGACAGGGTGGGTCGGGGTCATAATTCACCCCTCCACTTT,.,TRBJ1-6,TRBV5-4,TRBD1
CASSPGRDNSPLHF,TGTGCCAGCTCCCCAGGGAGGGATAATTCACCCCTCCACTTT,medium-sized,TRBJ1-6,TRBV18,.
CASSILAAGDTQYF,TGTGCCAGTAGTATACTAGCGGCGGGGGATACGCAGTATTTT,medium-sized,TRBJ2-3,TRBV19,TRBD2
CASSYSWTGRWANYGYTF,TGTGCCAGCAGTTACTCGTGGACAGGGAGATGGGCTAACTATGGCTACACCTTC,.,TRBJ1-2,TRBV6-5,TRBD1
CSARQGRNTGELFF,TGCAGTGCTAGACAGGGTAGGAACACCGGGGAGCTGTTTTTT,.,TRBJ2-2,TRBV20-1,.
CASSGAVTSGANVLTF,TGTGCCAGCAGTGGCGCCGTAACATCTGGGGCCAACGTCCTGACTTTC,medium-sized,TRBJ2-6,TRBV6-2/TRBV6-3,.
CASSYPSGSTGSDTQYF,TGTGCCAGCAGCTACCCTAGCGGCTCGACGGGCTCAGATACGCAGTATTTT,medium-sized,TRBJ2-3,TRBV5-6,TRBD2
CASSEADRGPYTQYF,TGTGCCAGCAGTGAGGCGGACAGGGGGCCTTATACGCAGTATTTT,medium-sized,TRBJ2-3,TRBV6-1,TRBD1
CASSSSGTAGEKLFF,TGTGCCAGCAGCTCCTCCGGGACAGCCGGGGAAAAACTGTTTTTT,.,TRBJ1-4,TRBV7-9,TRBD1
CASSLRQAFTDTQYF,TGTGCCAGCAGCTTGAGGCAGGCTTTCACAGATACGCAGTATTTT,medium-sized,TRBJ2-3,TRBV5-4,.
CASSHRGYNQPQHF,TGTGCCAGTAGCCACAGGGGTTACAATCAGCCCCAGCATTTT,few,TRBJ1-5,TRBV19,TRBD1
CASSTQGDYEQYF,TGTGCCAGCTCGACACAGGGAGATTACGAGCAGTACTTC,few,TRBJ2-7,TRBV18,.
CASSLASLGYAETYEQYF,TGTGCCAGCAGCTTAGCGAGTCTAGGGTATGCAGAGACCTACGAGCAGTACTTC,few,TRBJ2-7,TRBV7-9,.
CASSYYQGGGTEAFF,TGTGCCAGCAGTTACTACCAGGGGGGTGGTACTGAAGCTTTCTTT,medium-sized,TRBJ1-1,TRBV6-5,TRBD1